This TCR beta chain comes out of a study of post-analysis software for immune sequencing data. The CDR3 length is 13 residues. Losses at the gene ends were 4 bases for V and 11 bases for J; bases not matched to a gene: 8. CDR1 is SGHRS and CDR2 is YFSETQ in the germline V gene. Built from TCR beta cDNA, the libraries had unique molecular identifiers in them. Researchers reported 550,000 or so cDNA molecules coming from about 0.98 to 11 million T cells. TCRdb ran MiXCR on the PCR reads and lists one entry per CDR3 protein. The sample consists of about 560,000 distinct CDR3 sequences, roughly 46% of them appearing once. Turning to this clonotype: Its antigen is not identified.

Broader study findings: Under F measure analysis, samples from one preparation batch co-clustered strongly. Normalized Chao1 diversity was significantly lower in multiple sclerosis patients than in controls. TRBV segments more frequent in patients than in controls numbered five and included TRBV5-6, TRBV5-1 and TRBV20-1.

The chain recombines TRBV5-1 with TRBJ1-1, with TRBD1 identical over 10 bases. This TCR was recovered from a girl aged 5-17 years with multiple sclerosis. Sequenced material: blood. The CDR3 protein is CASSPGQGTRAFF. CDR3 in DNA: TGCGCCAGCAGCCCGGGACAGGGGACAAGGGCTTTCTTT.